This T cell receptor beta chain was obtained from a study of PD-L1 blockade in urothelial cancer. Looking at the study overall: T cell content in blood samples showed a median of about 140,000. General study findings and limits: When pretreatment blood TCR clonality was below the median, it predicted better survival.

In germline, CDR1 is MGHRA, CDR2 YSYEKL. The CDR3 sequence is 13 residues long. J was trimmed by 3 bases and V by 9 bases; bases with no gene match: 1. Of note for this clone: The antigen remains unidentified.

The table came from immunoSEQ multiplex PCR; TCRdb's copy has only in-frame clones and leaves some out. The sample consists of 55,000 or so clones, approximately 80% of them appearing once. The V and J genes are TRBV4-1 and TRBJ2-2; 10 bases map to TRBD1. This specimen was PBMCs, taken around atezolizumab (anti-PD-L1) treatment. This TCR came from a man aged 40-50 years with urothelial cancer. The CDR3: CASGQGDTGELFF. The DNA for the CDR3 is TGCGCCAGTGGACAGGGGGACACCGGGGAGCTGTTTTTT.